These T cell receptor beta chains were read from a single sample in a study of shared clonotypes between healthy human individuals. Sequencing was performed with immunoSEQ multiplex PCR; in TCRdb, only in-frame clones are kept and a portion is missing. The sample includes 2 million or so clones, roughly 96% of them seen just once. Sequences were obtained from naive CD4+ T cells sorted from blood. The receptor set was obtained from a man between 18 and 29 years old in good health. The CDR3 runs from the conserved cysteine through the conserved F or W. The listing skips clone size in some rows; elsewhere it reads once, few, many or a size class.

v_call clone_size cdr3_aa
TRBV12-5 - CASDTGRTTYEQYF
TRBV2 - CASSEGGTNTGELFF
TRBV5-6 - CASSLSGRSSYNEQFF
TRBV7-9 - CASSPGRGETQYF
TRBV7-8 - CASSQMVYNEQFF
TRBV7-8 - CASRFLAGASYEQYF
TRBV27 - CAAGDRRGNEQFF
TRBV2 - CASSEPQAYNEQFF
TRBV7-3 once CASSLTFERGSTDTQYF
TRBV6-1 - CASSASNLNTEAFF
TRBV5-1 - CASSSRTGFMNTEAFF
TRBV28 - CASSSQGAGEQFF
TRBV19 - CASSIDPRDSRGPNTEAFF
TRBV6-1 - CASSEDWRGMNTEAFF
TRBV5-6 - CASSPRVGVKETQYF
TRBV5-4 - CASSSMTTFTDTQYF
TRBV6-5 once CASSSGGIAQYF
TRBV5-6 - CASSPFGRPWETQYF
TRBV9 - CASSGPDRALYEQYF
TRBV30 few CAWSVSPGGSTEAFF
TRBV5-6 - CASSLPGDWHGYTF
TRBV2 once CASSLTGQAFF
TRBV5-1 - CASSLDRASGNTIYF
TRBV19 - CASSIDKNSPLHF
TRBV4-3 - CASSRRDSQSGNTIYF
TRBV29-1 - CSVEERQRSSYEQYF
TRBV25-1 - CASSESGSRVYEQYF
TRBV5-4 - CASSSAQPGSITDTQYF
TRBV6-5 - CASSTPNEQFF
TRBV10-3 - CAISESTGTTYEQYF
TRBV2 - CASSRTEEAFF
TRBV15 - CATSTADSPLHF
TRBV27 - CASSLFRPQGSYEQYF
TRBV7-8 - CASSPARLADNNEQFF
TRBV6-6 - CASSRLGNEQYF
TRBV6-5 - CASSYSGGIVPQYF